Given below is one TCR beta chain in context. What it binds is unknown. The method was immunoSEQ multiplex PCR; TCRdb's version includes in-frame clones alone and lacks a portion of them. This table holds more than 10,000 clones, 80% found once. These data come from a study of somatic mutations in cytotoxic T cells in rheumatoid arthritis. Study conclusions and caveats: For patients with rheumatoid arthritis, CD8+ clonality went up with age, while healthy controls showed no such change.

The CDR3 is made up of 13 amino acids. Trimming shortened V by 7 bases and J by 3 bases, and 13 bases separated the two germline ends. CDR1 and CDR2 from the germline V gene are PRHDT and FYEKMQ (reference sequence). The sequencing input was CD8+ T cells sorted from blood. The source is an adult with rheumatoid arthritis. This chain uses TRBV13 with TRBJ2-7; maybe TRBD1 (6 bases). The CDR3 coding sequence is TGTGCCAGCACCATCGGGGACAACTACGAGCAGTACTTC. This encodes CASTIGDNYEQYF.